These T cell receptor beta chains were read from a single sample in a study of sequential checkpoint blockade in melanoma. Profiled with immunoSEQ multiplex PCR; TCRdb holds only in-frame clones, not every one. Counted here are under 20,000 clones, approximately 72% occurring once; the ten biggest clones make up less than 50%. Specimen: CD8+ T cells sorted from blood (inferred from file names), collected from a patient given nivolumab and ipilimumab in sequence. The origin of the receptors is a human donor with melanoma. Each CDR3 is given with its conserved first and last residue. The order of the fields is CDR3 length, clone size, J gene, D gene, V gene, CDR3 protein, CDR3 DNA. The D gene is left open where the match is weak. Clone size is shown for a subset of rows, as once, few, many or a class of expanded clone.

16	.	TRBJ2-7	TRBD2	TRBV28	CASSPPGLAGSYEQYF	TGTGCCAGCAGTCCGCCGGGACTAGCGGGCTCCTACGAGCAGTACTTC
14	.	TRBJ2-5	TRBD2	TRBV28	CASSLTGTSGISDF	TGTGCCAGCAGTTTAACCGGGACTAGCGGGATTTCTGACTTC
16	.	TRBJ1-3	.	TRBV29-1	CSVKGGGDVAGNTIYF	TGCAGCGTCAAGGGGGGAGGGGATGTCGCTGGAAACACCATATATTTT
16	.	TRBJ1-1	.	TRBV7-9	CASSTGIREMDTEAFF	TGTGCCAGCTCCACGGGGATTAGGGAAATGGACACTGAAGCTTTCTTT
17	.	TRBJ1-2	.	TRBV4-1	CASSQEELGGDFYGYTF	TGCGCCAGCAGCCAAGAAGAGCTCGGCGGCGACTTCTATGGCTACACCTTC
17	.	TRBJ2-7	TRBD2	TRBV7-2	CASSLGTAGDLIYEQYF	TGTGCCAGCAGCTTAGGTACAGCGGGAGATCTAATCTACGAGCAGTACTTC
15	.	TRBJ1-4	.	TRBV14	CASSRRTEYNEKLFF	TGTGCCAGCAGCCGAAGGACAGAATATAATGAAAAACTGTTTTTT
16	once	TRBJ1-1	TRBD1	TRBV5-1	CASSLATGGEVTEAFF	TGCGCCAGCAGCTTGGCGACAGGGGGCGAGGTCACTGAAGCTTTCTTT
15	.	TRBJ1-1	.	TRBV21-1	CASSIGTGMNTEAFF	TGTGCCAGCAGCATCGGGACAGGGATGAACACTGAAGCTTTCTTT
12	.	TRBJ1-1	.	TRBV7-9	CASSLQGGEAFF	TGTGCCAGCAGCTTACAGGGCGGTGAAGCTTTCTTT
16	once	TRBJ1-3	.	TRBV4-1	CASSQVHGDSGNTIYF	TGCGCCAGCAGCCAAGTGCACGGGGACTCTGGAAACACCATATATTTT
14	.	TRBJ1-1	.	TRBV6-1	CASSEDEAGTEAFF	TGTGCCAGCAGTGAAGACGAGGCCGGCACTGAAGCTTTCTTT
15	.	TRBJ2-7	TRBD1	TRBV9	CASSPRDRVMGEQYF	TGTGCCAGCAGCCCCCGGGACAGGGTGATGGGCGAGCAGTACTTC
15	once	TRBJ2-5	.	TRBV7-9	CASSLETSPREAQYF	TGTGCCAGCAGCTTAGAAACTAGCCCAAGGGAGGCCCAGTACTTC
13	.	TRBJ1-1	.	TRBV27	CASRLGRATEAFF	TGTGCCAGCAGACTAGGACGCGCCACTGAAGCTTTCTTT
12	.	TRBJ1-1	.	TRBV30	CAWGLTSTEAFF	TGTGCCTGGGGACTCACGAGCACTGAAGCTTTCTTT
14	once	TRBJ2-7	.	TRBV25-1	CASSEFGVSYEQYF	TGTGCCAGCAGTGAATTCGGAGTCTCCTACGAGCAGTACTTC
17	.	TRBJ2-7	.	TRBV5-1	CASSLDVTEDFSYEQYF	TGCGCCAGCAGCTTGGATGTGACGGAGGATTTCTCCTACGAGCAGTACTTC
17	.	TRBJ1-4	.	TRBV7-9	CASSAQGGARTNEKLFF	TGTGCCAGCAGCGCGCAGGGTGGAGCGAGAACTAATGAAAAACTGTTTTTT
15	.	TRBJ2-7	TRBD2	TRBV27	CASSFGLAGTYEQYF	TGTGCCAGCAGTTTCGGACTAGCGGGGACCTACGAGCAGTACTTC
15	.	TRBJ1-5	TRBD1	TRBV6-5	CASSTLGQGNQPQHF	TGTGCCAGCAGTACCCTGGGACAGGGTAATCAGCCCCAGCATTTT
15	.	TRBJ1-4	TRBD1	TRBV13	CASSQRQGVGEKLFF	TGTGCCAGCAGCCAGAGACAGGGGGTTGGCGAAAAACTGTTTTTT
15	.	TRBJ1-2	.	TRBV19	CASSIRSGPNYGYTF	TGTGCCAGTAGTATCCGGTCAGGGCCTAACTATGGCTACACCTTC
15	.	TRBJ2-7	.	TRBV6-5	CASSYSLTGIYEQYF	TGTGCCAGCAGTTACTCATTGACGGGTATCTACGAGCAGTACTTC
13	.	TRBJ2-7	.	TRBV2	CATVEGDSYEQYF	TGTGCTACCGTCGAGGGGGATTCCTACGAGCAGTACTTC
13	.	TRBJ2-7	.	TRBV29-1	CSVVGQNSYEQYF	TGCAGCGTTGTGGGGCAGAACTCCTACGAGCAGTACTTC
15	.	TRBJ2-7	TRBD1	TRBV5-1	CASSPSQGQTYEQYF	TGCGCCAGCAGTCCATCACAGGGGCAGACCTACGAGCAGTACTTC
14	medium-sized	TRBJ2-7	TRBD1	TRBV7-9	CASSARDRDYEQYF	TGTGCCAGCAGCGCCCGGGACAGGGACTACGAGCAGTACTTC
15	few	TRBJ2-7	TRBD2	TRBV5-1	CASSNRDYQDYEQYF	TGCGCCAGCAGCAACCGGGACTACCAGGATTACGAGCAGTACTTC
11	.	TRBJ1-2	.	TRBV29-1	CSVLDPWGYTF	TGCAGCGTTCTAGACCCGTGGGGCTACACCTTC
13	few	TRBJ1-2	TRBD1	TRBV7-9	CASSQGEDYGYTF	TGTGCCAGCAGCCAGGGGGAGGACTATGGCTACACCTTC
12	.	TRBJ2-7	.	TRBV29-1	CSVGVGAYEQYF	TGCAGCGTTGGGGTGGGAGCCTACGAGCAGTACTTC
14	.	TRBJ2-7	.	TRBV11-2	CASSSPGGSYEQYF	TGTGCCAGCAGCTCCCCCGGAGGGTCCTACGAGCAGTACTTC
14	.	TRBJ2-7	.	TRBV6-5	CASSYSGRRDEQYF	TGTGCCAGCAGTTACAGTGGGAGGAGGGACGAGCAGTACTTC
14	.	TRBJ2-7	.	TRBV7-8	CASGRGETHYEQYF	TGTGCCAGCGGCCGCGGGGAAACCCACTACGAGCAGTACTTC
13	.	TRBJ2-7	.	TRBV11-2	CASSPRTFYEQYF	TGTGCCAGCAGCCCCAGGACTTTCTACGAGCAGTACTTC
14	.	TRBJ2-7	.	TRBV21-1	CASSIAGDSYEQYF	TGTGCCAGCAGCATAGCGGGAGACTCCTACGAGCAGTACTTC
15	.	TRBJ1-4	.	TRBV5-1	CASSFFPTTNEKLFF	TGCGCCAGCAGCTTCTTTCCTACAACTAATGAAAAACTGTTTTTT
11	.	TRBJ1-6	.	TRBV28	CASTDSPPLHF	TGTGCCAGCACGGACAGCCCACCCCTCCACTTT
15	.	TRBJ1-4	.	TRBV5-5	CASSPGETTNEKLFF	TGTGCCAGCAGCCCGGGAGAAACAACTAATGAAAAACTGTTTTTT
17	.	TRBJ2-2	TRBD1	TRBV27	CATSSKGAVGQTGELFF	TGTGCCACCTCCTCGAAGGGGGCAGTAGGTCAGACCGGGGAGCTGTTTTTT
14	.	TRBJ1-1	.	TRBV19	CASSPGTSNTEAFF	TGTGCCAGTAGTCCCGGGACATCTAACACTGAAGCTTTCTTT
15	.	TRBJ1-3	.	TRBV29-1	CSAQEWATSGNTIYF	TGCAGCGCACAAGAGTGGGCCACCTCTGGAAACACCATATATTTT
14	once	TRBJ2-7	.	TRBV4-1	CASSQAGVDYEQYF	TGCGCCAGCAGCCAAGCAGGGGTTGACTACGAGCAGTACTTC
14	.	TRBJ1-2	.	TRBV19	CASSTGPPGYGYTF	TGTGCCAGTAGTACGGGCCCTCCAGGGTATGGCTACACCTTC